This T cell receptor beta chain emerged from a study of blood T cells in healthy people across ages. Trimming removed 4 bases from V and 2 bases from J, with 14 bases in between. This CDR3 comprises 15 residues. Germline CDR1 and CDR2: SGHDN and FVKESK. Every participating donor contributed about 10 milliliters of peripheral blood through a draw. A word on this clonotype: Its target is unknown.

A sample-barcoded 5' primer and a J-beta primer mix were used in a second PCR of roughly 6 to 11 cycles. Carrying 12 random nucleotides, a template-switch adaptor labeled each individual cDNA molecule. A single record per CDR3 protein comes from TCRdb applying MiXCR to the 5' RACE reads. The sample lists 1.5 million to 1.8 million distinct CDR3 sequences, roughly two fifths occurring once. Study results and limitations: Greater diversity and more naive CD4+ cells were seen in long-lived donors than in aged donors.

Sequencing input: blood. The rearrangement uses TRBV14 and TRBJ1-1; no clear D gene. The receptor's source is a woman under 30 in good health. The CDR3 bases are TGTGCCAGCAGCCTTCTCACTCAGATAAACACTGAAGCTTTCTTT. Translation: CASSLLTQINTEAFF.